The clone carrying this TCR beta chain appeared a few times. The data stem from a study of blood T cell repertoires in COVID-19. Sequencing used immunoSEQ multiplex PCR; TCRdb keeps in-frame clones, though not all of them. The sample has roughly 250,000 clones, approximately 91% seen once. V lost 3 bases to trimming and J lost 12 bases, with 21 bases between them. Germline lookup yields CDR1 MNHEY and CDR2 SMNVEV (reference sequence). This CDR3 contains 15 residues. The clonotype originates from a woman between 40 and 50 years old with acute COVID-19. V and J are TRBV27 and TRBJ2-1; a possible D gene is TRBD2 (5 bases). Source material: PBMCs or T cells enriched from blood (not recorded which). This CDR3 reads CASSFVGEFNEWQFF. The CDR3 DNA follows: TGTGCCAGCAGTTTCGTTGGGGAGTTCAATGAGTGGCAGTTCTTC.